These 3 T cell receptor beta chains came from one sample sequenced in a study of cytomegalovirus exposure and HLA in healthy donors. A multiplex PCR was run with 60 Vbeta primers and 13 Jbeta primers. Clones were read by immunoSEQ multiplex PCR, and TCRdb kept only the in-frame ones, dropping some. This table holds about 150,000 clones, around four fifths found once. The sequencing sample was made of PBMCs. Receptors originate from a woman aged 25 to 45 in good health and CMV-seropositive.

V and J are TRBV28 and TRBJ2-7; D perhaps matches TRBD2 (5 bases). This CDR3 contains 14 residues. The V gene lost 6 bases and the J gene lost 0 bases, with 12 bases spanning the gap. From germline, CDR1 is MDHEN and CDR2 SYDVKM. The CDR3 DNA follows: TGTGCCAGCAGGGAGGCACAGTACTCCTACGAGCAGTACTTC. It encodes CASREAQYSYEQYF.

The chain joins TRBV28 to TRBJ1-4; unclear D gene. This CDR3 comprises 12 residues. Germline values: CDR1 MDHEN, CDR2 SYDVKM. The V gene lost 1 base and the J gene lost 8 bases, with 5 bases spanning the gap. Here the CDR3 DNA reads TGTGCCAGCAGTTTATTCGGGGAAAAACTGTTTTTT. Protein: CASSLFGEKLFF.

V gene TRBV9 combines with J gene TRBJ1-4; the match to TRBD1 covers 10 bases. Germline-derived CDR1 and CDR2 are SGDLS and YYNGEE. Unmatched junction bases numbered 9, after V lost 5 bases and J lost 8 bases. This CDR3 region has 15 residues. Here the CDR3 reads CASSTDRGRREKLFF. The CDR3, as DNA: TGTGCCAGCAGTACCGACAGGGGGCGACGGGAAAAACTGTTTTTT.